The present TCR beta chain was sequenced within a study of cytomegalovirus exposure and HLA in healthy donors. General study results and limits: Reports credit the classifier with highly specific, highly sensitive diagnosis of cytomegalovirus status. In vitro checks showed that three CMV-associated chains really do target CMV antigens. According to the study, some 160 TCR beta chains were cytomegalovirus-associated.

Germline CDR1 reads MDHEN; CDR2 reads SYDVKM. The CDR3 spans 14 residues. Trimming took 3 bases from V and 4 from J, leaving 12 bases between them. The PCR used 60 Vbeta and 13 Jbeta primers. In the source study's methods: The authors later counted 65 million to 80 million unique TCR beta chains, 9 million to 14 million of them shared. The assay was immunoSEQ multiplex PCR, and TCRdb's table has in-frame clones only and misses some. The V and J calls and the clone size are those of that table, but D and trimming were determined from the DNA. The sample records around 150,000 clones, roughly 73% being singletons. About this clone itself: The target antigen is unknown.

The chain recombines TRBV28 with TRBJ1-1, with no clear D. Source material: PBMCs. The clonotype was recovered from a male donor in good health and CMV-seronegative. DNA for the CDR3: TGTGCCAGCAGTTTGGGCAGGTTGAGCACTGAAGCTTTCTTT. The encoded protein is CASSLGRLSTEAFF.